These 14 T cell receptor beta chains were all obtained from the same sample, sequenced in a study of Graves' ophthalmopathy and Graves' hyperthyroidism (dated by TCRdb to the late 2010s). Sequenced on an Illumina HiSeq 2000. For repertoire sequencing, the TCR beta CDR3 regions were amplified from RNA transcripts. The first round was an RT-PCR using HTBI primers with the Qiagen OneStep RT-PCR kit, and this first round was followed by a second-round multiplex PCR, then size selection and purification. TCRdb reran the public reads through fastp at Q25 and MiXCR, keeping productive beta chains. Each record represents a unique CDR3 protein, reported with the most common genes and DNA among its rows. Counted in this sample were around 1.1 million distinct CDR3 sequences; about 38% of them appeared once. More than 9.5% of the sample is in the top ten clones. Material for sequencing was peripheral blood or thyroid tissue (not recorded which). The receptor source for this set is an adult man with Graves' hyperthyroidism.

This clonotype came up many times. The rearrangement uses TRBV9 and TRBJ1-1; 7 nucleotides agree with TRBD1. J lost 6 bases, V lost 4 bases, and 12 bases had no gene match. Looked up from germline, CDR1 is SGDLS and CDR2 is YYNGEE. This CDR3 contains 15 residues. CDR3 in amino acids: CASSPGTVGVPEAFF. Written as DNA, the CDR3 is TGTGCCAGCAGCCCCGGGACAGTCGGAGTTCCTGAAGCTTTCTTT. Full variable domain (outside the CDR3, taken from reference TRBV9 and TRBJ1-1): DSGVTQTPKHLITATGQRVTLRCSPRSGDLSVYWYQQSLDQGLQFLIQYYNGEERAKGNILERFSAQQFPDLHSELNLSSLELGDSALYFCASSPGTVGVPEAFFGQGTRLTVV.

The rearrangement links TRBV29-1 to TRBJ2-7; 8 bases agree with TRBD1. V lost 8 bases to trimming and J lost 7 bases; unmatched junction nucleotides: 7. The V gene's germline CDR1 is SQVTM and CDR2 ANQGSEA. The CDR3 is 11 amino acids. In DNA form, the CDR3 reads TGCAGCTCGACAGGGGATACTGAGCAGTACTTC. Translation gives CSSTGDTEQYF.

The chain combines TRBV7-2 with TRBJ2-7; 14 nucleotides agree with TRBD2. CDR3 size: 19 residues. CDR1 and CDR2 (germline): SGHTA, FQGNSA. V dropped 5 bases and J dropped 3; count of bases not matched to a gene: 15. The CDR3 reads CASSVRESGTSGSIYEQYF. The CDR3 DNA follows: TGTGCCAGCAGCGTAAGGGAATCGGGGACTAGCGGGAGTATCTACGAGCAGTACTTC.

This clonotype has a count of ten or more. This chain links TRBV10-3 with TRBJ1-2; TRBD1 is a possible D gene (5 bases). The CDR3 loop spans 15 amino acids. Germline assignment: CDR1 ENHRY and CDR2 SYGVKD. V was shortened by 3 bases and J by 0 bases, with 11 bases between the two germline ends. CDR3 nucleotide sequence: TGTGCCATCAGTGAACAGGCCGTTACTAACTATGGCTACACCTTC. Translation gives CAISEQAVTNYGYTF.

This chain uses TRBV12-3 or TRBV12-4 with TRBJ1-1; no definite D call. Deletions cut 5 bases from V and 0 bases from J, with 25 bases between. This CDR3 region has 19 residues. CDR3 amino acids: CASSPLPGRGRLVNTEAFF. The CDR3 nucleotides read TGTGCCAGCAGTCCCCTCCCGGGTAGAGGGCGACTGGTGAACACTGAAGCTTTCTTT.

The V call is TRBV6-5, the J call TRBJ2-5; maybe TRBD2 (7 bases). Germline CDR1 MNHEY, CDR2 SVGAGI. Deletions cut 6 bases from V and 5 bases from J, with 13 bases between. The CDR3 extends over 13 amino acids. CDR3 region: CASRVGGAETQYF. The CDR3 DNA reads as TGTGCCAGCAGAGTTGGGGGGGCCGAGACCCAGTACTTC.

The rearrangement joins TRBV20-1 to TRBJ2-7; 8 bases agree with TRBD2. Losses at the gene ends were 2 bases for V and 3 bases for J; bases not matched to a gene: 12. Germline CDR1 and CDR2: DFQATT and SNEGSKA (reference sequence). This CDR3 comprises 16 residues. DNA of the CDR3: TGCAGTGCTAGACCAGCGGGAGATTGGGCTCTCTACGAGCAGTACTTC. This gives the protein CSARPAGDWALYEQYF.

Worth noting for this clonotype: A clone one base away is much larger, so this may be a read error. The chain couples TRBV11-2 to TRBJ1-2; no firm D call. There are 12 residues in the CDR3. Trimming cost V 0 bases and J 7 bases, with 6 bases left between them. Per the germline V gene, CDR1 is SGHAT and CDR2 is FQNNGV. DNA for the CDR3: TGTGCCAGCAGCTTAGATCAGAGTGGCTACACCTTC. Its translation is CASSLDQSGYTF.

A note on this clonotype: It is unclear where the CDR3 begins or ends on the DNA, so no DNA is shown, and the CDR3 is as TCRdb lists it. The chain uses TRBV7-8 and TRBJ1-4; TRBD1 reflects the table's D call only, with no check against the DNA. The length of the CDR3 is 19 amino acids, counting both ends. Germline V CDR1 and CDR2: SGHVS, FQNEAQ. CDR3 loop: CASSFYICSGGQGGEKLFF.

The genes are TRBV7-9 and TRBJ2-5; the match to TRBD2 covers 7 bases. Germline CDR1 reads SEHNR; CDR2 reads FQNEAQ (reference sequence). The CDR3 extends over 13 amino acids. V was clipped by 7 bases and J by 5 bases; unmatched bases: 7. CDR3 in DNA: TGTGCCAGCACCCTAGCGGCGAGTGAGACCCAGTACTTC. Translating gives CASTLAASETQYF.

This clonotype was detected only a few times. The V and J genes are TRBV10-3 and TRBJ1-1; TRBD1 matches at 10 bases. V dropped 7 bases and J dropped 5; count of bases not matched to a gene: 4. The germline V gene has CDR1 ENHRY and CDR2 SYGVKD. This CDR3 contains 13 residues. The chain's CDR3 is CAITGTGATEAFF. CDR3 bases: TGTGCCATCACCGGGACAGGGGCAACTGAAGCTTTCTTT.

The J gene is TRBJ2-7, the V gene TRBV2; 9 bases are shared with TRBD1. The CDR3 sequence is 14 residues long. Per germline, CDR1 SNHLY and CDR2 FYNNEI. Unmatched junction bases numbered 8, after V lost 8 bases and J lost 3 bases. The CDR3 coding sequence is TGTGCCAGCTCAAGACAGGGGGAGGGCTACGAGCAGTACTTC. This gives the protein CASSRQGEGYEQYF.

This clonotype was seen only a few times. The CDR3 region is CAWSPGQGAGNTIYF. The DNA for the CDR3 is TGTGCCTGGAGCCCCGGACAGGGGGCTGGAAACACCATATATTTT. The V call is TRBV30, the J call TRBJ1-3; 10 positions agree with TRBD1. Germline-derived CDR1 and CDR2 are GTSNPN and SVGIG (reference sequence). This CDR3 is built from 15 residues. With 3 bases clipped from V and 2 bases from J, the junction kept 4 bases outside the gene matches.

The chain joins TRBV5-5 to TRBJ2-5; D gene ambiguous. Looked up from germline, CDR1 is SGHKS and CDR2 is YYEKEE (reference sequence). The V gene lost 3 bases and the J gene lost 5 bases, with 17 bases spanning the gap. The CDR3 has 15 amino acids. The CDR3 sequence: CASSSPPTLRETQYF. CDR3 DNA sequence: TGTGCCAGCAGCTCACCACCGACCCTTCGGGAGACCCAGTACTTC.